What follows are 18 T cell receptor beta chains derived from one specimen sequenced in a study of T cells in Graves' hyperthyroidism and ophthalmopathy. The CDR3 regions of TCR beta were amplified from RNA transcripts. TCR CDR3 underwent first-round RT-PCR with the HTBI primer set. TCRdb reanalysed the multiplex PCR reads using MiXCR and keeps one entry per CDR3 protein. The data contain over 500,000 distinct CDR3 sequences, about 16% of them singletons. Material: blood. The receptors shown here come from a woman in her twenties or thirties with Graves' ophthalmopathy.

This clonotype was counted at least ten times. The rearrangement links TRBV11-2 to TRBJ2-7; D not certain. The CDR3 is made up of 11 amino acids. Trimming shortened V by 2 bases and J by 9 bases, and 8 bases separated the two germline ends. Germline values: CDR1 SGHAT, CDR2 FQNNGV. The DNA for the CDR3 is TGTGCCAGCAGCTTAAATACCGGGCAGTACTTC. It translates to CASSLNTGQYF.

This clonotype was observed a few times. Germline is not matched at one junction end, which may reflect a read error. This CDR3 reads CASSRDSGTGWTEALF. DNA of the CDR3: TGTGCCAGTAGTCGCGATTCCGGGACAGGGTGGACTGAAGCTCTCTTT. The chain recombines TRBV19 with TRBJ1-1; 9 bases align to TRBD1. This CDR3 has 16 amino acids. Germline lookup yields CDR1 LNHDA and CDR2 SQIVND (reference sequence).

The chain recombines TRBV27 with TRBJ2-7; TRBD2 matches 11 bases. The CDR3 covers 18 residues. V was pared by 5 bases and J by 4 bases, with 16 bases of the junction left unmatched. Germline V gives CDR1 MNHEY, CDR2 SMNVEV (reference sequence). DNA for the CDR3: TGTGCCAGCAGTCTTCCTACCCAGCCGGGACTAGCGGTTTACGAGCAGTACTTC. Protein sequence: CASSLPTQPGLAVYEQYF.

This clonotype was counted between two and nine times. CDR3 sequence (DNA): TGTGCCAGCAGCTTAAATTCCGTGGATCAGCCCCAGCATTTT. It translates to CASSLNSVDQPQHF. The V and J genes are TRBV7-9 and TRBJ1-5; D gene uncertain. Trimming left V 2 bases short and J 5 bases short, with 10 bases between. The CDR3 is 14 residues long. The germline CDR1 and CDR2 sequences are SEHNR and FQNEAQ (reference sequence).

The V call is TRBV19, the J call TRBJ2-1, with D perhaps assigned TRBD1 or TRBD2 (6 bases each). This CDR3 comprises 17 residues. From germline, CDR1 is LNHDA and CDR2 SQIVND (reference sequence). Trimming stripped 4 bases from V and 1 base from J, with 17 bases between. CDR3 nucleotide sequence: TGTGCCAGTAGTAGCTTTTCGGGGGCAGGGTCCTACAATGAGCAGTTCTTC. Translating gives CASSSFSGAGSYNEQFF.

This clonotype was found many times. V and J are TRBV18 and TRBJ1-1; D uncertain. This CDR3 is 15 amino acids long. The germline V gene has CDR1 KGHSH and CDR2 LQKENI. With 3 bases removed from V and 1 base from J, the gap between germline ends came to 12 bases. CDR3 nucleotides: TGTGCCAGCTCACCGGTAGTGGCGGAGAACACTGAAGCTTTCTTT. It is translated as CASSPVVAENTEAFF.

The sample holds one count of this clonotype. Possible read error: a much larger clone is one base away. The chain has TRBV12-3 or TRBV12-4 and TRBJ2-1, with unresolved D. The J call may be in error: the DNA end matches TRBJ2-7 better. CDR3 length: 11 residues. CDR3: CASSPHNEQYF. The CDR3, as DNA: TGTGCCAGCAGTCCCCACAATGAGCAGTACTTC.

This clonotype was seen only a few times. V usage is TRBV6-2 or TRBV6-3 and J usage is TRBJ1-1, with no clear D. Deletions cut 6 bases from V and 4 bases from J, with 18 bases between. Germline V gene data show CDR1 as MNHEY and CDR2 as SVGEGT. This CDR3 contains 15 residues. The chain's CDR3 is CASRLLGAGFTEAFF. Written as DNA, the CDR3 is TGTGCCAGCAGGCTCCTAGGCGCGGGTTTCACTGAAGCTTTCTTT.

The V and J genes are TRBV14 and TRBJ1-2; D gene unclear. The CDR3 runs 12 residues. Trimming removed 4 bases at V and 7 bases at J, with 10 bases between. Germline CDR1 and CDR2: SGHDN and FVKESK. The CDR3 spells CASSPPVGGYTF. In DNA form, the CDR3 reads TGTGCCAGCAGCCCCCCCGTGGGTGGCTACACCTTC.

The V and J genes are TRBV5-1 and TRBJ1-1; TRBD1 agrees at 8 bases. This CDR3 region has 18 residues. With 7 bases clipped from V and 4 bases from J, the junction kept 21 bases outside the gene matches. CDR1 is SGHRS, CDR2 YFSETQ, per germline. DNA for the CDR3: TGCGCCAGCGGCGGCGGACAGGGTGCGGGTTGGTGGAGCACTGAAGCTTTCTTT. Translating it yields CASGGGQGAGWWSTEAFF.

This clonotype was counted many times. This chain joins TRBV24-1 and TRBJ2-7, with D possibly matching TRBD1 (6 bases). V lost 2 bases to trimming and J lost 4 bases, with 11 bases between them. This CDR3 is built from 14 residues. Germline CDR1 reads KGHDR; CDR2 reads SFDVKD. The CDR3 coding sequence is TGTGCCACCAGTGATTCAACGGGGACATACGAGCAGTACTTC. Protein: CATSDSTGTYEQYF.

This clonotype was recorded at least ten times. For the CDR3, the DNA is TGTGCCAGCAGCTTAGCGTCCTTAAATGAGCAGTTCTTC. This gives the protein CASSLASLNEQFF. The chain carries TRBV7-9 and TRBJ2-1; unclear D gene. The V gene's germline CDR1 is SEHNR and CDR2 FQNEAQ (reference sequence). The CDR3 is 13 amino acids. With 0 bases removed from V and 7 bases from J, the gap between germline ends came to 7 bases.

This clonotype was seen at least ten times. The chain couples TRBV20-1 to TRBJ2-5; 7 bases are shared with TRBD2. V lost 2 bases to trimming and J lost 1 base; unmatched junction nucleotides: 10. The CDR3 totals 16 residues. The germline gives CDR1 DFQATT, CDR2 SNEGSKA (reference sequence). The CDR3 nucleotides are TGCAGTGCTAGAAGTTGGTATGCTAGCGGCCAAGAGACCCAGTACTTC. This encodes CSARSWYASGQETQYF.

This clonotype was recorded a few times. The chain joins TRBV28 to TRBJ2-1; 10 positions agree with TRBD2. Germline loops: CDR1 MDHEN, CDR2 SYDVKM. The J segment lost 6 bases and the V segment lost 11 bases, leaving 13 bases of the junction unmatched. There are 15 residues in the CDR3. This CDR3 is CALMELGLAINEQFF. The CDR3 region has the DNA TGTGCCCTGATGGAACTGGGACTAGCGATCAATGAGCAGTTCTTC.

This clonotype was counted ten times or more. The chain is built from TRBV20-1 and TRBJ2-7; D possibly uses TRBD1 or TRBD2 (6 bases each). Trimming left V 4 bases short and J 3 bases short, with 16 bases between. CDR3 length equals 14 residues. CDR1 and CDR2 (germline): DFQATT, SNEGSKA (reference sequence). The CDR3 is CSAIGGGSLYEQYF. As DNA, the CDR3 is TGCAGTGCTATAGGGGGAGGATCCCTCTACGAGCAGTACTTC.

This clonotype was seen ten or more times. The CDR3 here is CASSELAESSYNEQFF. In DNA form, the CDR3 reads TGTGCCAGCAGTGAACTAGCGGAAAGCTCCTACAATGAGCAGTTCTTC. The J gene is TRBJ2-1, the V gene TRBV2; 7 positions match TRBD2. The CDR3 totals 16 residues. V trimming: 2 bases; J trimming: 0 bases; junction bases outside the gene matches: 4. CDR1 is SNHLY, CDR2 FYNNEI, per germline.

This clonotype was detected a few times. This sequence joins TRBV20-1 and TRBJ2-7; 9 bases map to TRBD2. The V and J ends lost 0 bases and 5 bases, in that order; junction bases with no gene match: 8. The CDR3 sequence is 15 residues long. Germline V gene lookup returns CDR1 DFQATT and CDR2 SNEGSKA (reference sequence). The CDR3 bases are TGCAGTGCTAGAGATTTAGGCGGGAGGGGAAACGAGCAGTACTTC. This encodes CSARDLGGRGNEQYF.

Many counts were recorded for this clonotype. This sequence joins TRBV2 and TRBJ2-2; D might be TRBD2 (6 bases). Germline V CDR1 and CDR2: SNHLY, FYNNEI. V was shortened by 7 bases and J by 1 base, with 10 bases between the two germline ends. The CDR3 sequence is 14 residues long. For the CDR3, the DNA is TGTGCCAGCACTCCGGAGGGGAACACCGGGGAGCTGTTTTTT. This sequence encodes CASTPEGNTGELFF.